These 27 T cell receptor beta chains came from one sample sequenced in a study of CD8 T cells in Susac syndrome. With random hexamers, reverse transcription was performed on about 0.5 to 1 ug of RNA. One entry per CDR3 protein, called by TCRdb with MiXCR from the immunoSEQ multiplex PCR reads. Among roughly 120,000 distinct CDR3 sequences listed, 95% to 98% were seen once. The sequenced sample consisted of CD4+ T cells from PBMCs. Every receptor here comes from a human donor in good health.

The chain recombines TRBV5-1 with TRBJ2-1; 9 nucleotides line up with TRBD2. This CDR3 is 14 amino acids long. V was pared by 0 bases and J by 9 bases, with 4 bases of the junction left unmatched. In germline, CDR1 is SGHRS, CDR2 YFSETQ. This CDR3 reads CASSLVAGGAEQFF. DNA for the CDR3: TGCGCCAGCAGCTTGGTTGCGGGAGGGGCTGAGCAGTTCTTC.

The chain has TRBV7-8 and TRBJ2-1; 15 nucleotides match TRBD2. The V gene end was trimmed by 4 bases and the J gene end by 4 bases; junction bases not matched to a gene: 8. This CDR3 has 18 residues. Per the germline V gene, CDR1 is SGHVS and CDR2 is FQNEAQ. The CDR3 DNA sequence: TGTGCCAGCAGCTCCGGACTAGCGGGGGGGCTGTGGTACAATGAGCAGTTCTTC. Its translation is CASSSGLAGGLWYNEQFF.

This chain links TRBV28 with TRBJ1-1, with 9 nucleotides matching TRBD1. This CDR3 spans 16 amino acids. Germline CDR1 MDHEN, CDR2 SYDVKM. V gave up 1 base and J gave up 4 bases; unmatched junction bases: 7. CDR3 nucleotides: TGTGCCAGCAGTTTATCCCCGGGACAGGGAATCACTGAAGCTTTCTTT. Its protein is CASSLSPGQGITEAFF. Together with reference TRBV28 and TRBJ1-1, the CDR3 gives the full variable domain: DVKVTQSSRYLVKRTGEKVFLECVQDMDHENMFWYRQDPGLGLRLIYFSYDVKMKEKGDIPEGYSVSREKKERFSLILESASTNQTSMYLCASSLSPGQGITEAFFGQGTRLTVV.

A single count supports this clonotype. The chain has TRBV14 and TRBJ2-7; either TRBD1 or TRBD2 may fit D (5 bases each). The CDR3 runs to 16 residues. V lost 4 bases and J lost 3, with 19 bases in between. From germline, CDR1 is SGHDN and CDR2 FVKESK. The DNA of the CDR3 is TGTGCCAGCAGCCGCCACCGGGGCCTAGGAGTCTACGAGCAGTACTTC. As protein: CASSRHRGLGVYEQYF. Supplemented by reference TRBV14 and TRBJ2-7, the full variable domain reads EAGVTQFPSHSVIEKGQTVTLRCDPISGHDNLYWYRRVMGKEIKFLLHFVKESKQDESGMPNNRFLAERTGGTYSTLKVQPAELEDSGVYFCASSRHRGLGVYEQYFGPGTRLTVT.

The chain carries TRBV6-2 or TRBV6-3 and TRBJ1-1, with 12 bases fitting TRBD1. The length of the CDR3 is 16 residues. J lost 0 bases, V lost 5 bases, and 4 bases had no gene match. Per germline, CDR1 MNHEY and CDR2 SVGEGT. The CDR3 DNA follows: TGTGCCAGCAGTACGGGACAGGGGGCCTTGAACACTGAAGCTTTCTTT. Its translation: CASSTGQGALNTEAFF.

This chain uses TRBV5-4 with TRBJ2-2, with 7 bases fitting TRBD1. The CDR3 has 16 residues. After removal of 4 bases from V and 4 bases from J, the junction contained 10 bases not matched to a gene. Germline V gives CDR1 SGHNT, CDR2 YYREEE (reference sequence). CDR3 bases: TGTGCCAGCAGCGCCTCAGGGGGACGCGGCACCGGGGAGCTGTTTTTT. It encodes CASSASGGRGTGELFF.

About this clonotype itself: Germline and junction disagree at one end, which may indicate a read error. The chain recombines TRBV5-6 with TRBJ2-7; TRBD1 matches 10 bases. Germline V gives CDR1 SGHDT, CDR2 YYEEEE. The CDR3 sequence is 15 residues long. The CDR3 bases are TGTGCCAGCAGATTGGACAGGGGGAGCTCCTACGAGCAGTACTTC. As protein: CASRLDRGSSYEQYF. Variable domain in full (rest from reference TRBV5-6 and TRBJ2-7): DAGVTQSPTHLIKTRGQQVTLRCSPKSGHDTVSWYQQALGQGPQFIFQYYEEEERQRGNFPDRFSGHQFPNYSSELNVNALLLGDSALYLCASRLDRGSSYEQYFGPGTRLTVT.

The chain joins TRBV29-1 to TRBJ2-2; TRBD2 matches at 11 bases. The germline gives CDR1 SQVTM, CDR2 ANQGSEA. V lost 3 bases to trimming and J lost 1 base; unmatched junction nucleotides: 1. This CDR3 is 15 amino acids long. The CDR3, as DNA: TGCAGCGTTGAGGGACTAGCGGAGAACACCGGGGAGCTGTTTTTT. This translates into CSVEGLAENTGELFF.

This clonotype was observed a single time. This chain links TRBV5-1 with TRBJ1-2; D gene ambiguous. Trimming stripped 0 bases from V and 4 bases from J, with 10 bases between. CDR3 size: 14 residues. In germline, CDR1 is SGHRS, CDR2 YFSETQ. CDR3 DNA sequence: TGCGCCAGCAGCTTGGCCCCGGGAGTCTATGGCTACACCTTC. Amino acid sequence: CASSLAPGVYGYTF.

The rearrangement uses TRBV7-9 and TRBJ2-7; D is ambiguous. Trimming stripped 4 bases from V and 4 bases from J, with 11 bases between. Germline CDR1 and CDR2: SEHNR and FQNEAQ (reference sequence). The CDR3 contains 13 residues. The CDR3 protein is CASSSLVVYEQYF. The CDR3 DNA is TGTGCCAGCAGCTCATTGGTCGTTTACGAGCAGTACTTC. Using reference TRBV7-9 and TRBJ2-7 for the parts outside the CDR3, the full variable domain is DTGVSQNPRHKITKRGQNVTFRCDPISEHNRLYWYRQTLGQGPEFLTYFQNEAQLEKSRLLSDRFSAERPKGSFSTLEIQRTEQGDSAMYLCASSSLVVYEQYFGPGTRLTVT.

This chain joins TRBV20-1 and TRBJ2-7; possible D gene TRBD2, 6 bases. This CDR3 spans 14 amino acids. From germline, CDR1 is DFQATT and CDR2 SNEGSKA (reference sequence). Trimming took 6 bases from V and 0 from J, leaving 15 bases between them. CDR3 sequence (DNA): TGCAGTGCACAAATAGACGGGAGCTCCTACGAGCAGTACTTC. As protein: CSAQIDGSSYEQYF.

This clonotype was picked up one time. The chain joins TRBV20-1 to TRBJ1-5; a possible D gene is TRBD1 (5 bases). The CDR3 length is 13 residues. Germline lookup yields CDR1 DFQATT and CDR2 SNEGSKA (reference sequence). Trimming took 2 bases from V and 6 from J, leaving 11 bases between them. The CDR3 region is CSARSGDGQPQHF. The CDR3 DNA reads TGCAGTGCTAGAAGCGGGGACGGTCAGCCCCAGCATTTT.

This clonotype was seen just once. The chain combines TRBV2 with TRBJ2-3; 7 bases match TRBD1. CDR1 SNHLY and CDR2 FYNNEI come from the germline V gene. The CDR3 loop spans 15 amino acids. With 6 bases clipped from V and 2 bases from J, the junction kept 8 bases outside the gene matches. The CDR3 sequence: CASSAIGGLTDTQYF. The CDR3 nucleotides are TGTGCCAGCAGCGCAATAGGGGGCCTCACAGATACGCAGTATTTT. Looking up the rest from reference TRBV2 and TRBJ2-3 gives the full variable domain: EPEVTQTPSHQVTQMGQEVILRCVPISNHLYFYWYRQILGQKVEFLVSFYNNEISEKSEIFDDQFSVERPDGSNFTLKIRSTKLEDSAMYFCASSAIGGLTDTQYFGPGTRLTVL.

This chain joins TRBV29-1 and TRBJ2-3; the match to TRBD1 covers 7 bases. Germline-derived CDR1 and CDR2 are SQVTM and ANQGSEA. After removal of 7 bases from V and 6 bases from J, the junction contained 13 bases not matched to a gene. This CDR3 is 14 amino acids long. CDR3 residues: CSDPSVTGVDTQYF. In DNA, the CDR3 is TGCAGCGACCCGTCGGTCACAGGGGTGGATACGCAGTATTTT.

The chain is built from TRBV24-1 and TRBJ1-5; no definite D call. Germline V gives CDR1 KGHDR, CDR2 SFDVKD. Trimming took 6 bases from V and 4 from J, leaving 15 bases between them. This CDR3 region has 15 residues. The CDR3 loop is CATSPEGPANQPQHF. DNA of the CDR3: TGTGCCACCAGTCCGGAGGGTCCGGCAAATCAGCCCCAGCATTTT.

The chain has TRBV7-3 and TRBJ1-1; no clear D. Trimming removed 2 bases at V and 0 bases at J, with 7 bases between. This CDR3 has 14 amino acids. CDR1 SGHTA and CDR2 FQGTGA come from the germline V gene. The CDR3 DNA is TGTGCCAGCAGCTTATTTCAATTGAACACTGAAGCTTTCTTT. Protein: CASSLFQLNTEAFF.

V and J are TRBV20-1 and TRBJ2-2, with TRBD1 matching 12 bases. V dropped 2 bases and J dropped 7; count of bases not matched to a gene: 5. Germline CDR1 is DFQATT and CDR2 is SNEGSKA (reference sequence). The CDR3 spans 15 residues. CDR3 amino acids: CSARSGQGAFGELFF. For the CDR3, the DNA is TGCAGTGCTAGATCGGGACAGGGGGCGTTCGGGGAGCTGTTTTTT.

The chain joins TRBV29-1 to TRBJ2-1; D is undetermined. The CDR3 is 11 residues long. Trimming removed 2 bases at V and 10 bases at J, with 9 bases between. The germline V gene encodes CDR1 SQVTM and CDR2 ANQGSEA. The CDR3 coding sequence is TGCAGCGTTGAAACTGGCCGGGAGCAGTTCTTC. Protein product: CSVETGREQFF.

The chain joins TRBV3-1 to TRBJ2-7; the D gene is possibly TRBD2 (6 bases). CDR3 length: 14 residues. V was cut by 3 bases and J by 6 bases, with 15 bases left in between. Germline loops: CDR1 LGHDT, CDR2 YNNKEL (reference sequence). CDR3 bases: TGTGCCAGCAGCCATCAAAGGCGGGGCGGCGAGCAGTACTTC. Translation: CASSHQRRGGEQYF.

The chain joins TRBV12-3 or TRBV12-4 to TRBJ2-3; 11 bases fit TRBD2. V lost 6 bases and J lost 5; bases outside the gene matches: 7. This CDR3 has 15 amino acids. The CDR3 spells CASSRDGTSGDTQYF. Here the CDR3 DNA reads TGTGCCAGCAGCCGTGACGGGACTAGCGGAGATACGCAGTATTTT.

V is TRBV2 and J is TRBJ2-5; maybe TRBD2 (5 bases). The CDR3 consists of 12 residues. CDR1 SNHLY and CDR2 FYNNEI come from the germline V gene. Trimming took 8 bases from V and 4 from J, leaving 11 bases between them. DNA of the CDR3: TGTGCCAGCGGTTCCCGGGGAGAGACCCAGTACTTC. Amino acid sequence: CASGSRGETQYF.

This chain connects TRBV2 to TRBJ1-1, with 7 bases lining up with TRBD1. The CDR3 sequence is 15 residues long. The germline V gene encodes CDR1 SNHLY and CDR2 FYNNEI. J was trimmed by 0 bases and V by 1 base; bases with no gene match: 2. The CDR3 reads CASSEEGQMNTEAFF. Here the CDR3 DNA reads TGTGCCAGCAGTGAAGAGGGACAGATGAACACTGAAGCTTTCTTT.

The chain combines TRBV3-1 with TRBJ2-7; perhaps TRBD1 as D (6 bases). This CDR3 region has 18 residues. The germline V and J ends were trimmed by 4 bases and 2 bases, with 24 bases remaining between them. CDR1 is LGHDT and CDR2 is YNNKEL in the germline V gene (reference sequence). CDR3: CASSRRAGAKREPYEQYF. CDR3 DNA: TGTGCCAGCAGCCGAAGGGCAGGGGCGAAAAGGGAACCCTACGAGCAGTACTTC.

CDR3: CASNRQNTGELFF. CDR3 in DNA: TGTGCCAGCAACAGACAGAACACCGGGGAGCTGTTTTTT. The chain combines TRBV6-1 with TRBJ2-2; D is ambiguous. Germline assignment: CDR1 MNHNS and CDR2 SASEGT. V was trimmed by 7 bases and J by 1 base, leaving 7 bases between them. The CDR3 spans 13 residues.

The J gene is TRBJ2-7, the V gene TRBV29-1; TRBD1 is a possible D gene (7 bases). The CDR3 runs 13 residues. Trimming removed 6 bases from V and 5 bases from J, with 17 bases in between. Germline lookup yields CDR1 SQVTM and CDR2 ANQGSEA. CDR3 sequence reads: CSVEGQSRNEQYF. CDR3 DNA: TGCAGCGTGGAGGGACAGAGCCGAAACGAGCAGTACTTC.

The V gene is TRBV29-1, the J gene TRBJ2-1; 10 bases agree with TRBD2. With 4 bases clipped from V and 9 bases from J, the junction kept 3 bases outside the gene matches. Germline V gene data show CDR1 as SQVTM and CDR2 as ANQGSEA. This CDR3 has 12 amino acids. CDR3 DNA sequence: TGCAGCGTTGCCCAGCGGGGGGGTGAGCAGTTCTTC. Its protein product is CSVAQRGGEQFF.

The CDR3 reads CATSVKCLTCRGDTQYF. CDR3 DNA: TGTGCCACCAGTGTCAAATGCCTGACATGTCGGGGGGATACGCAGTATTTT. The chain links TRBV24-1 to TRBJ2-3, with a possible D match to TRBD2 (6 bases). Germline CDR1 reads KGHDR; CDR2 reads SFDVKD. The CDR3 is made up of 17 amino acids. V lost 5 bases to trimming and J lost 6 bases, with 23 bases between them.